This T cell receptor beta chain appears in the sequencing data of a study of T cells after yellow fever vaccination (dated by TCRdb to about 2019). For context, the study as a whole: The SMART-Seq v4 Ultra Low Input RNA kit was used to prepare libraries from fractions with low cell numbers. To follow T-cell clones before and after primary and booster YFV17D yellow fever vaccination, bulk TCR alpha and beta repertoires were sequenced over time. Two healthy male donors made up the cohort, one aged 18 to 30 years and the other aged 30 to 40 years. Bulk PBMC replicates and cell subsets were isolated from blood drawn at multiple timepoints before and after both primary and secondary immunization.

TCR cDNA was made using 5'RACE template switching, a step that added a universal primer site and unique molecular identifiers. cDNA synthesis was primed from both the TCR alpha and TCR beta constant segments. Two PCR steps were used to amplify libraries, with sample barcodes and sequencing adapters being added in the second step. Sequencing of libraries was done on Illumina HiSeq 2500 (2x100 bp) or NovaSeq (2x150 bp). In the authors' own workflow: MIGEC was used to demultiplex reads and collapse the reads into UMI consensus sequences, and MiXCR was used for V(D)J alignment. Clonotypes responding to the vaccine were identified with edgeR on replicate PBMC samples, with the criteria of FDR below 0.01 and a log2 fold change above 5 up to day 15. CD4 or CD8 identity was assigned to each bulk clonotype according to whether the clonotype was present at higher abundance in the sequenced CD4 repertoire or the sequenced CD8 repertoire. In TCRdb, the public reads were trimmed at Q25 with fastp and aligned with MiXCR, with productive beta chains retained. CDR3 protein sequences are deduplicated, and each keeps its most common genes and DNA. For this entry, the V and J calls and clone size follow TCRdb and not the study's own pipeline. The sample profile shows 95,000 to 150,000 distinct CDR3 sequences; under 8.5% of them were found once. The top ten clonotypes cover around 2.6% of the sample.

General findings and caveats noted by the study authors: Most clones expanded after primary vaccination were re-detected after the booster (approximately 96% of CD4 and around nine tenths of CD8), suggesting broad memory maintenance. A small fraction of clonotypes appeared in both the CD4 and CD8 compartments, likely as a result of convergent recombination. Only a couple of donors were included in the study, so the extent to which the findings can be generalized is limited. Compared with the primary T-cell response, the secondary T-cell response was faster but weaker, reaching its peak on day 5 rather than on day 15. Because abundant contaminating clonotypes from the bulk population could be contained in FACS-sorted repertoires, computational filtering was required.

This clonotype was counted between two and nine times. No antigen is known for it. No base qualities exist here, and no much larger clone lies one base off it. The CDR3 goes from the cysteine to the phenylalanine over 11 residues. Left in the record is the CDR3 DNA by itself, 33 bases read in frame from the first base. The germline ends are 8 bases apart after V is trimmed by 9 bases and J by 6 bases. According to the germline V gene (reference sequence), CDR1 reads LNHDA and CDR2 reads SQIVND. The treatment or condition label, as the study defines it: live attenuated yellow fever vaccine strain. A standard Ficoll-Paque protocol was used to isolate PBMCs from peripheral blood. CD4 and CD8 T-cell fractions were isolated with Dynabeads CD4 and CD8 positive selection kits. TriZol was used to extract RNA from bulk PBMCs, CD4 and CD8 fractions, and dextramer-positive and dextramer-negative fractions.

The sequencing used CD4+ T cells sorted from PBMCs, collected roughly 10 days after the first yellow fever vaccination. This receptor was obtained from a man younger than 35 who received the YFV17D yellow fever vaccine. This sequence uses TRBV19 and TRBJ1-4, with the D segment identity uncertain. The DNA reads TGTGCCAGCGGTCGGGATGAAAAACTGTTTTTT. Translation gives CASGRDEKLFF. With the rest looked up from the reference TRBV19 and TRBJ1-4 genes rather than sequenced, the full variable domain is DGGITQSPKYLFRKEGQNVTLSCEQNLNHDAMYWYRQDPGQGLRLIYYSQIVNDFQKGDIAEGYSVSREKKESFPLTVTSAQKNPTAFYLCASGRDEKLFFGSGTQLSVL.